The clone carrying this TCR beta chain was found a few times. The CDR3 is 14 amino acids. CDR1 and CDR2 (germline): DFQATT, SNEGSKA (reference sequence). Deletions cut 6 bases from V and 8 bases from J, with 22 bases between. The data were taken from a study of blood T cells in healthy people across ages. Using a J-beta primer mix together with a sample-barcoded 5' primer, a second PCR was run for roughly 6 to 12 cycles. TCRdb re-called the 5' RACE reads through MiXCR, storing one row per CDR3 protein. This sample carries around 1.7 million distinct CDR3 sequences, roughly 28% of them seen once, and the ten largest clones take roughly 8%.

The sequenced sample consisted of blood. This chain joins TRBV20-1 and TRBJ1-2; D is perhaps TRBD1 (5 bases). This receptor was taken from a woman aged 30 to 39 in good health. CDR3 amino acids: CSALPVGRGVGYTF. The CDR3 DNA is TGCAGTGCCCTTCCGGTCGGCAGAGGGGTAGGCTACACCTTC.